This TCR beta chain is from a study of T cells in Graves' hyperthyroidism and ophthalmopathy. Study-level results: Ophthalmopathy, which appeared later, was predicted by the model a median roughly 6.5 months before onset.

RNA transcripts served as the template for amplifying TCR beta CDR3 regions. When the TCR CDR3 underwent first-round RT-PCR, the HTBI primer set was used. TCRdb redid the calling of the multiplex PCR reads with MiXCR, one entry per CDR3 protein. The sample shows fewer than 350,000 distinct CDR3 sequences, around 15% of them seen only once. About this clonotype: The antigen is unknown.

Germline-derived CDR1 and CDR2 are MNHNS and SASEGT. The V and J ends lost 2 bases and 0 bases, in that order; junction bases with no gene match: 9. The CDR3 is 18 residues long. Diagnosis relied on clinical symptoms, serum thyroxine and TRAb, thyroid ultrasound and orbital computed tomography. The receptor comes from a woman aged 45-59 years with Graves' hyperthyroidism that later progressed to Graves' ophthalmopathy. The V gene is TRBV6-1, the J gene TRBJ1-3, with TRBD1 matching 8 bases. The material sequenced was blood. CDR3 bases: TGTGCCAGCAGTGAAAGGCCGGGACAGGCCAACTCTGGAAACACCATATATTTT. Protein product: CASSERPGQANSGNTIYF.